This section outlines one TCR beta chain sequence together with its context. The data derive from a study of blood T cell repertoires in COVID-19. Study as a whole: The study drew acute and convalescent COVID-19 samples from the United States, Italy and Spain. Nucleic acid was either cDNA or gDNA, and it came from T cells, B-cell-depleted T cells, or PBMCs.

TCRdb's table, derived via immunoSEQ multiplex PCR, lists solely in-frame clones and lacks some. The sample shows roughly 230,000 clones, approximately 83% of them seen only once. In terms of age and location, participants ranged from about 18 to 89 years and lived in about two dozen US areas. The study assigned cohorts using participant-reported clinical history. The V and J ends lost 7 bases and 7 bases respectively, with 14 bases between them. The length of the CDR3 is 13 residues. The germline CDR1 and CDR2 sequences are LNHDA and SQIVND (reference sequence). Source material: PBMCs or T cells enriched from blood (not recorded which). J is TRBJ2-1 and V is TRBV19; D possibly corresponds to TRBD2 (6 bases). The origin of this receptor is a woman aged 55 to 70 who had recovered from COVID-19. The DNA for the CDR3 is TGTGCCAGTATTCACCGTGGGGGGAATGAGCAGTTCTTC. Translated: CASIHRGGNEQFF.